The 11 T cell receptor beta chains listed next were all sequenced from one sample in a study of shared clonotypes between healthy human individuals. Assay used: immunoSEQ multiplex PCR; TCRdb lists only in-frame clones, some missing. The sample yields about 2.3 million clones, less than 95% seen once. Sequences were obtained from naive CD4+ T cells from PBMCs. Subset: CD45RA+ positively selected. These receptors came from a man younger than 35 in good health. Some clones in this sample may be carry-over from other donors' samples.

This clone was counted a single time. The chain has TRBV2 and TRBJ1-2; 8 positions agree with TRBD1. Germline V gene sequence: CDR1 SNHLY, CDR2 FYNNEI. J was trimmed by 8 bases and V by 6 bases; bases with no gene match: 11. CDR3 length: 14 amino acids. CDR3 sequence (DNA): TGTGCCAGCAGCGCCGGACAGGGAAGGGGGGGCTACACCTTC. It yields the protein CASSAGQGRGGYTF.

The chain uses TRBV10-3 and TRBJ1-1; TRBD1 matches 7 bases. CDR1 is ENHRY, CDR2 SYGVKD, per germline. The V gene end was trimmed by 6 bases and the J gene end by 2 bases; junction bases not matched to a gene: 12. The CDR3 has 16 amino acids. The CDR3 region is CAISGRRQGYNTEAFF. The CDR3 DNA reads TGTGCCATCAGCGGTAGGAGACAGGGTTACAACACTGAAGCTTTCTTT.

The chain links TRBV7-8 to TRBJ2-7; D gene unclear. The ends were cut back, 5 bases at V and 10 bases at J, with 15 bases in the middle. This CDR3 has 12 amino acids. Germline V gives CDR1 SGHVS, CDR2 FQNEAQ. This CDR3 reads CASSLGPAAQYF. CDR3 bases: TGTGCCAGCAGCCTAGGACCCGCAGCCCAGTACTTC.

The rearrangement links TRBV18 to TRBJ1-2; 8 bases are a match to TRBD1. The V and J ends lost 2 bases and 6 bases, in that order; junction bases with no gene match: 8. Germline V gene data show CDR1 as KGHSH and CDR2 as LQKENI. The CDR3 is made up of 15 amino acids. The CDR3 loop reads CASSPRGLQGDGYTF. The CDR3 DNA reads TGTGCCAGCTCACCAAGGGGTTTACAGGGGGATGGCTACACCTTC.

The chain has TRBV15 and TRBJ1-5; TRBD1 matches at 9 bases. The CDR3 contains 17 residues. The V segment lost 3 bases and the J segment 7 bases; nucleotides outside the gene matches: 13. Germline V lookup: CDR1 LNHNV, CDR2 YYDKDF (reference sequence). CDR3 loop: CATSRDTGTGSGQPQHF. The DNA of the CDR3 is TGTGCCACCAGCAGGGATACCGGGACAGGGTCTGGACAGCCCCAGCATTTT.

Concerning this clone: The identical CDR3 is also encoded by other nucleotide sequences in the sample. The chain carries TRBV5-1 and TRBJ1-1, with no clear D. Germline V CDR1 and CDR2: SGHRS, YFSETQ. This CDR3 comprises 15 residues. V was shortened by 4 bases and J by 2 bases, with 15 bases between the two germline ends. The CDR3 loop reads CASSLEGPGNTEAFF. As DNA, the CDR3 is TGCGCCAGCAGCCTCGAGGGCCCGGGAAACACTGAAGCTTTCTTT.

This clone showed up just once. The chain uses TRBV28 and TRBJ2-2; 9 bases line up with TRBD2. Trimming cost V 5 bases and J 1 base; bases outside gene matches: 8. This CDR3 region has 17 residues. Germline V gene sequence: CDR1 MDHEN, CDR2 SYDVKM. The CDR3 loop is CASSPPGGRGNTGELFF. CDR3 bases: TGTGCCAGCAGTCCCCCAGGCGGGAGGGGGAACACCGGGGAGCTGTTTTTT.

As concerns this clone: Other nucleotide sequences in the sample specify the same CDR3. The chain combines TRBV30 with TRBJ1-3; TRBD1 aligns across 7 bases. V gave up 1 base and J gave up 0 bases; unmatched junction bases: 0. Germline loops: CDR1 GTSNPN, CDR2 SVGIG (reference sequence). The CDR3 is made up of 14 amino acids. The CDR3 DNA is TGTGCCTGGAGTGACAGGGGCTCTGGAAACACCATATATTTT. Its protein product is CAWSDRGSGNTIYF.

J is TRBJ1-2 and V is TRBV19; tentatively, D is TRBD1 (5 bases). The CDR3 contains 15 residues. The germline CDR1 and CDR2 sequences are LNHDA and SQIVND (reference sequence). Trimming cost V 3 bases and J 0 bases, with 11 bases left between them. The chain's CDR3 is CASSIQGGANYGYTF. CDR3 nucleotide sequence: TGTGCCAGTAGTATCCAGGGAGGGGCTAACTATGGCTACACCTTC.

CDR3: CASSKIRDSPAYTF. Written as DNA, the CDR3 is TGTGCCAGCAGTAAAATCCGGGACAGTCCAGCCTACACCTTC. The V gene is TRBV28, the J gene TRBJ1-2; 7 nucleotides match TRBD1. From germline, CDR1 is MDHEN and CDR2 SYDVKM. The CDR3 length is 14 residues. Losses at the gene ends were 5 bases for V and 10 bases for J; bases not matched to a gene: 13.

Notes on this clone: This specimen includes other DNA sequences encoding the same CDR3. The chain uses TRBV9 and TRBJ1-1; D remains unclear. CDR3 size: 13 residues. Germline values: CDR1 SGDLS, CDR2 YYNGEE. Trimming cost V 1 base and J 1 base, with 5 bases left between them. CDR3 in DNA: TGTGCCAGCAGCGTAACGGGGAACACTGAAGCTTTCTTT. It translates to CASSVTGNTEAFF.